These 4 T cell receptor beta chains were sequenced from one sample in a study of blood T cell repertoires in COVID-19 (dated by TCRdb to 2020 to 2021). Library construction relied on the immunoSEQ multiplex PCR assay. Sourced from immuneACCESS, this table was stored by TCRdb with only in-frame sequences that have V and J called. A share of the clones is absent; for the studies checked, an unresolved V gene accounts for under half, and the remainder has no known explanation. For this sample there are 250,000 or so clones; roughly 85% appear just once. The ten largest clones represent about 3.8% of the sample. The sequenced sample was PBMCs or T cells enriched from blood (not recorded which). All receptors derive from a woman aged 35 to 49 who had been exposed to COVID-19.

In this sample, this clone turned up once. This rearrangement joins TRBV29-1 to TRBJ1-2; 10 nucleotides line up with TRBD1. Looked up from germline, CDR1 is SQVTM and CDR2 is ANQGSEA. This CDR3 is built from 14 residues. Trimming removed 7 bases from V and 6 bases from J; junction bases left unmatched: 11. The CDR3 reads CSEWSKGQGHGYTF. CDR3 bases: TGCAGCGAATGGTCAAAGGGACAGGGGCATGGCTACACCTTC.

The chain recombines TRBV7-2 with TRBJ2-1; D is undetermined. This CDR3 is 17 amino acids long. Trimming cost V 2 bases and J 4 bases, with 18 bases left between them. CDR1 is SGHTA, CDR2 FQGNSA, per germline. The CDR3 DNA reads TGTGCCAGCAGCTTAAGCCCCAACCCCGATCCTTACAATGAGCAGTTCTTC. Translated, it gives CASSLSPNPDPYNEQFF. The full variable domain, rest sourced from reference TRBV7-2 and TRBJ2-1, is GAGVSQSPSNKVTEKGKDVELRCDPISGHTALYWYRQSLGQGLEFLIYFQGNSAPDKSGLPSDRFSAERTGGSVSTLTIQRTQQEDSAVYLCASSLSPNPDPYNEQFFGPGTRLTVL.

V is TRBV4-1 and J is TRBJ2-7; possibly TRBD2 for D (6 bases). The V end lost 1 base, the J end lost 2 bases, and 9 bases lay between the germline ends. Looked up from germline, CDR1 is MGHRA and CDR2 is YSYEKL. The CDR3 is made up of 14 amino acids. The CDR3 DNA sequence: TGCGCCAGCAGCCAAGGTAGCGGAACCTACGAGCAGTACTTC. Translated: CASSQGSGTYEQYF.

This sequence joins TRBV6-6 and TRBJ1-1, with no clear D. The CDR3 consists of 12 residues. The germline V gene has CDR1 MNHNY and CDR2 SVGAGI (reference sequence). V gave up 6 bases and J gave up 0 bases, with 5 bases separating them. The CDR3 nucleotides are TGTGCCAGCAGGGCATTGAACACTGAAGCTTTCTTT. Protein sequence: CASRALNTEAFF.